One sample yielded the 26 T cell receptor beta chains listed below, sequenced in a study of cytomegalovirus exposure and HLA in healthy donors. PCR primers comprised 60 Vbeta and 13 Jbeta primers. Sequencing was performed with immunoSEQ multiplex PCR; in TCRdb, only in-frame clones are kept and a portion is missing. The sample has about 110,000 clones; 75% are singletons. The sequenced material came from PBMCs. Source of these receptors: a male donor in good health and CMV-seropositive.

This clone has more than one count but fewer than ten. The V and J genes are TRBV7-9 and TRBJ2-7; D unresolved. Trimming took off 0 bases at V and 0 bases at J, with 6 bases between the two ends. The CDR3 extends over 14 amino acids. Germline V gives CDR1 SEHNR, CDR2 FQNEAQ (reference sequence). The CDR3, as DNA: TGTGCCAGCAGCTTAGCGGGCAGCTCCTACGAGCAGTACTTC. It yields the protein CASSLAGSSYEQYF.

The V and J genes are TRBV7-8 and TRBJ2-5; tentatively, D is TRBD2 (5 bases). The end of the DNA is better explained by TRBJ2-7, so the J call may be wrong. CDR1 and CDR2 (germline): SGHVS, FQNEAQ. This CDR3 has 14 amino acids. CDR3 DNA sequence: TGTGCCAGCAGGGATACTAGTGCCTCCTACGAGCAGTACTTC. Its translation is CASRDTSASYEQYF.

The chain's CDR3 is CASSFNRGGSPLHF. CDR3 coding DNA: TGTGCCAGCAGCTTCAACAGGGGCGGGTCACCCCTCCACTTT. The rearrangement joins TRBV11-2 to TRBJ1-6; 7 nucleotides match TRBD1. The CDR3 has 14 amino acids. With 3 bases clipped from V and 10 bases from J, the junction kept 6 bases outside the gene matches. The germline gives CDR1 SGHAT, CDR2 FQNNGV. Looking up the rest from reference TRBV11-2 and TRBJ1-6 gives the full variable domain: EAGVAQSPRYKIIEKRQSVAFWCNPISGHATLYWYQQILGQGPKLLIQFQNNGVVDDSQLPKDRFSAERLKGVDSTLKIQPAKLEDSAVYLCASSFNRGGSPLHFGNGTRLTVT.

This clone has a handful of counts. This chain connects TRBV28 to TRBJ2-2; 7 bases fit TRBD2. Germline lookup yields CDR1 MDHEN and CDR2 SYDVKM. The V gene end was trimmed by 3 bases and the J gene end by 4 bases; junction bases not matched to a gene: 11. The CDR3 has 17 residues. The CDR3 DNA reads TGTGCCAGCAGTTTTAATGCGGGGGTCCAGTTCACCGGGGAGCTGTTTTTT. Residues: CASSFNAGVQFTGELFF.

The chain uses TRBV7-6 and TRBJ2-7; TRBD1 aligns across 10 bases. Germline CDR1 SGHVS, CDR2 FNYEAQ. This CDR3 is built from 14 residues. The V gene end was trimmed by 4 bases and the J gene end by 2 bases; junction bases not matched to a gene: 2. CDR3 in amino acids: CASSWTGGAYEQYF. In DNA, the CDR3 is TGTGCCAGCAGCTGGACAGGGGGAGCCTACGAGCAGTACTTC.

CDR3 residues: CASSPTGWDRVQETQYF. CDR3 nucleotides: TGCGCCAGCAGCCCGACCGGTTGGGACAGGGTCCAAGAGACCCAGTACTTC. V usage is TRBV5-1 and J usage is TRBJ2-5; 9 bases fit TRBD1. The length of the CDR3 is 17 residues. The ends lost 4 bases at V and 1 base at J; junction bases unmatched: 11. Germline assignment: CDR1 SGHRS and CDR2 YFSETQ.

The J gene is TRBJ2-7, the V gene TRBV10-3, with TRBD2 matching over 7 bases. Germline CDR1 ENHRY, CDR2 SYGVKD. V gave up 0 bases and J gave up 5 bases; unmatched junction bases: 7. This CDR3 comprises 15 residues. The CDR3 DNA is TGTGCCATCAGTGAGTCAGAGGGCGCGGGAGACGAGCAGTACTTC. This sequence encodes CAISESEGAGDEQYF.

This chain connects TRBV6-5 to TRBJ2-7, with 9 nucleotides matching TRBD1. The CDR3 runs 14 residues. V was pared by 0 bases and J by 9 bases, with 6 bases of the junction left unmatched. CDR1 is MNHEY, CDR2 SVGAGI, per germline. The CDR3 nucleotides read TGTGCCAGCAGTTACTCGGGGACAGGGTGGGGGCAGTACTTC. Amino acids: CASSYSGTGWGQYF.

V usage is TRBV4-3 and J usage is TRBJ2-3; 10 bases are a match to TRBD2. In germline, CDR1 is LGHNA, CDR2 YSLEER. Trimming removed 1 base from V and 4 bases from J; junction bases left unmatched: 5. This CDR3 has 16 amino acids. CDR3 protein: CASSQGVAGGADTQYF. DNA of the CDR3: TGCGCCAGCAGCCAAGGGGTAGCGGGGGGCGCAGATACGCAGTATTTT.

In the case of this clone: Other DNA sequences in this sample translate to the same CDR3. The chain employs TRBV7-2 and TRBJ2-7, with 9 positions matching TRBD1. Germline assignment: CDR1 SGHTA and CDR2 FQGNSA. This CDR3 is built from 14 residues. The V segment lost 5 bases and the J segment 2 bases; nucleotides outside the gene matches: 4. The chain's CDR3 is CASSPGQGPYEQYF. CDR3 nucleotide sequence: TGTGCCAGCAGCCCGGGACAGGGTCCCTACGAGCAGTACTTC.

This sequence joins TRBV5-1 and TRBJ2-2, with D possibly TRBD1 on 6 matching bases. The CDR3 contains 15 residues. Trimming left V 1 base short and J 2 bases short, with 9 bases between. Germline-derived CDR1 and CDR2 are SGHRS and YFSETQ. The CDR3 DNA sequence: TGCGCCAGCAGCTTGTGGGACACCAACACCGGGGAGCTGTTTTTT. It specifies CASSLWDTNTGELFF.

The chain combines TRBV7-7 with TRBJ2-5; the D gene is possibly TRBD1 (6 bases). CDR3 size: 14 residues. The germline CDR1 and CDR2 sequences are SSHAT and FNYEAQ (reference sequence). V lost 5 bases and J lost 0, with 10 bases in between. The CDR3, as DNA: TGTGCCAGCAGCCCAGGACAGTACCAAGAGACCCAGTACTTC. The encoded protein is CASSPGQYQETQYF.

The chain links TRBV11-2 to TRBJ1-1, with a tentative D call TRBD1 (5 bases). The CDR3 runs 16 residues. Germline assignment: CDR1 SGHAT and CDR2 FQNNGV. V lost 5 bases, J lost 0 bases, and 16 bases lay in between. CDR3 sequence (DNA): TGTGCCAGCAGCGACAGAGATCGATCCATGAACACTGAAGCTTTCTTT. Its protein is CASSDRDRSMNTEAFF.

The chain uses TRBV18 and TRBJ1-2, with 9 bases fitting TRBD1. V lost 5 bases to trimming and J lost 2 bases; unmatched junction nucleotides: 3. From germline, CDR1 is KGHSH and CDR2 LQKENI. The CDR3 runs 14 residues. This CDR3 is CASSTGQGNYGYTF. The CDR3 DNA sequence: TGTGCCAGCTCAACGGGACAGGGAAACTATGGCTACACCTTC.

V gene TRBV7-3 combines with J gene TRBJ1-1; TRBD1 aligns across 8 bases. V shed 4 bases and J 7 bases; nucleotides not matched to a gene: 8. Germline-derived CDR1 and CDR2 are SGHTA and FQGTGA. The CDR3 spans 14 residues. The DNA of the CDR3 is TGTGCCAGCAGCTCCGCGACAGGGGTTGGTGAAGCTTTCTTT. Its protein is CASSSATGVGEAFF.

The chain employs TRBV5-4 and TRBJ2-1; 14 nucleotides line up with TRBD2. The CDR3 consists of 18 residues. V shed 3 bases, J shed 0 bases, and the junction held 5 bases outside the gene matches. Germline V lookup: CDR1 SGHNT, CDR2 YYREEE (reference sequence). This CDR3 reads CASSYGLAGGPSYNEQFF. CDR3 nucleotides: TGTGCCAGCAGCTACGGACTAGCGGGGGGCCCCTCCTACAATGAGCAGTTCTTC.

CDR3 sequence reads: CASSPREGGIEQYF. The CDR3 nucleotides are TGTGCCAGCAGCCCTCGGGAAGGGGGCATCGAGCAGTACTTC. This chain joins TRBV7-7 and TRBJ2-5; 7 positions match TRBD1. With the DNA end fitting TRBJ2-7 better, the J assignment may be wrong. Per the germline V gene, CDR1 is SSHAT and CDR2 is FNYEAQ (reference sequence). The CDR3 has 14 residues.

The chain joins TRBV30 to TRBJ2-1, with TRBD2 matching over 11 bases. V was pared by 3 bases and J by 14 bases, with 6 bases of the junction left unmatched. The CDR3 has 12 residues. Germline CDR1 is GTSNPN and CDR2 is SVGIG (reference sequence). The CDR3 loop reads CAWRQPGLAEFF. The DNA of the CDR3 is TGTGCCTGGAGGCAGCCGGGACTAGCGGAGTTCTTC.

The V call is TRBV30, the J call TRBJ2-7, with 7 bases identical to TRBD2. The germline CDR1 and CDR2 sequences are GTSNPN and SVGIG (reference sequence). The CDR3 has 17 residues. Germline trimming cut 3 bases from V and 3 bases from J; bases unmatched to any gene: 17. The CDR3 DNA sequence: TGTGCCTGGAGCGGAAGGGCGGGAGTAGTTACTCGCTACGAGCAGTACTTC. It specifies CAWSGRAGVVTRYEQYF.

This clone was recorded only once. J is TRBJ1-2 and V is TRBV6-6, with 8 bases aligning to TRBD1. CDR3 size: 15 residues. The trim removed 8 bases at V and 6 bases at J, leaving 14 bases unmatched. Germline CDR1 reads MNHNY; CDR2 reads SVGAGI (reference sequence). The CDR3 region has the DNA TGTGCCAGCGTCCTCACCGCGGGACAGGTGAATGGCTACACCTTC. Translated, it gives CASVLTAGQVNGYTF.

Only a few counts were recorded for this clone. The chain couples TRBV29-1 to TRBJ1-4; no clear D. Germline CDR1 and CDR2: SQVTM and ANQGSEA. Trimming shortened V by 5 bases and J by 5 bases, and 9 bases separated the two germline ends. CDR3 length: 12 residues. The CDR3 DNA follows: TGCAGCGTTTTGGGAGGGAATGAAAAACTGTTTTTT. As protein: CSVLGGNEKLFF.

The chain combines TRBV5-1 with TRBJ1-1, with unresolved D. CDR3 length: 15 amino acids. CDR1 SGHRS and CDR2 YFSETQ come from the germline V gene. Deletions cut 0 bases from V and 1 base from J, with 10 bases between. CDR3 bases: TGCGCCAGCAGCTTGGTTCCCACAGAGAACACTGAAGCTTTCTTT. As protein: CASSLVPTENTEAFF.

This chain joins TRBV19 and TRBJ2-1; possible D gene TRBD2, 6 bases. The V and J ends lost 3 bases and 7 bases respectively, with 19 bases between them. This CDR3 comprises 16 residues. Looked up from germline, CDR1 is LNHDA and CDR2 is SQIVND (reference sequence). CDR3 loop: CASSIGGNGFMNEQFF. For the CDR3, the DNA is TGTGCCAGTAGTATCGGCGGGAATGGGTTTATGAATGAGCAGTTCTTC.

This chain uses TRBV6-6 with TRBJ1-2; TRBD1 is a possible D gene (6 bases). CDR3 length: 15 amino acids. The ends were cut back, 5 bases at V and 0 bases at J, with 13 bases in the middle. Germline CDR1 and CDR2: MNHNY and SVGAGI (reference sequence). CDR3 in amino acids: CASSLGQISNYGYTF. CDR3 DNA sequence: TGTGCCAGCAGTCTCGGACAGATCTCTAACTATGGCTACACCTTC.

The gene calls are TRBV4-2 and TRBJ2-7; 8 bases are a match to TRBD1. V dropped 1 base and J dropped 6; count of bases not matched to a gene: 8. The CDR3 covers 15 residues. CDR1 and CDR2 (germline): LGHNA, YNFKEQ. CDR3 amino acids: CASSQATGEFSEQYF. For the CDR3, the DNA is TGTGCCAGCAGCCAAGCGACAGGGGAATTTAGCGAGCAGTACTTC.

V is TRBV7-8 and J is TRBJ2-1; the match to TRBD2 covers 8 bases. V lost 3 bases to trimming and J lost 4 bases; unmatched junction nucleotides: 5. The CDR3 is 15 residues long. CDR1 is SGHVS and CDR2 is FQNEAQ in the germline V gene. The CDR3 here is CASSFGSGNYNEQFF. CDR3 DNA sequence: TGTGCCAGCAGCTTTGGTAGCGGGAATTACAATGAGCAGTTCTTC. The full variable domain, its missing parts supplied by reference TRBV7-8 and TRBJ2-1, is GAGVSQSPRYKVAKRGQDVALRCDPISGHVSLFWYQQALGQGPEFLTYFQNEAQLDKSGLPSDRFFAERPEGSVSTLKIQRTQQEDSAVYLCASSFGSGNYNEQFFGPGTRLTVL.